This paragraph covers one T cell receptor (beta chain) sequence. Antigen specificity is unknown. TCR beta VDJ and CDR3 were profiled, and genomic DNA was the template. Each CDR3 protein is one row after TCRdb ran MiXCR on the reads. The profile shows under 150,000 distinct CDR3 sequences, about 40% of them singletons. This sample stems from a study of CD8+CD57+ T cells in acquired aplastic anemia. Study-level background: Sorted cells (CD4+ and CD8+) yielded DNA amounts that averaged approximately 3.1 ug. Overall study results and limits: Researchers report that around 29 CD8+ CDR3 sequences appeared in both patients and controls. Patients showed no significant difference from controls in CD8+ Simpson's diversity.

V dropped 6 bases and J dropped 3 bases, with 16 bases sitting between them. CDR3 length: 15 residues. Germline lookup yields CDR1 KGHDR and CDR2 SFDVKD. The patients chosen for sequencing had shown expansion of CD8+CD57+ cells (detected by flow cytometry). Severe acquired aplastic anemia was present in every patient. J is TRBJ1-2 and V is TRBV24-1; TRBD1 might be the D (5 bases). This TCR was recovered from a human donor with aplastic anemia. The sequenced sample consisted of sorted CD4+, CD8+, or CD8+CD57+ T cells (not recorded which) from PBMCs. As DNA, the CDR3 is TGTGCCACCAGTCCCACGGGGGGGAACCACTATGGCTACACCTTC. This gives the protein CATSPTGGNHYGYTF.